This T cell receptor beta chain was recorded in a study of T cells in Graves' hyperthyroidism and ophthalmopathy. Authors of the study amplified TCR beta CDR3 regions from RNA transcripts. The TCR CDR3 first-round RT-PCR relied on the HTBI primer set. In TCRdb, the multiplex PCR reads were re-called with MiXCR into one record per CDR3 protein. This table has about 350,000 distinct CDR3 sequences, approximately 15% appearing once. General study findings and limits: Progression to ophthalmopathy was predicted a median of approximately seven months early. In the blood, most expanded thyroid clonotypes above 0.001 appeared as well.

This clonotype occurred many times. No antigen is known for it. The V segment lost 2 bases and the J segment 5 bases; nucleotides outside the gene matches: 5. Germline values: CDR1 MNHNS, CDR2 SASEGT. The CDR3 consists of 15 residues. The sequencing sample was made of blood. This sequence originates from a woman under 40 with Graves' hyperthyroidism. This chain joins TRBV6-1 and TRBJ2-5, with 10 bases matching TRBD2. This CDR3 reads CASSELAGEGETQYF. CDR3 coding DNA: TGTGCCAGCAGTGAACTAGCGGGAGAAGGGGAGACCCAGTACTTC.